These T cell receptor beta chains were read from a single sample in a study of cytomegalovirus exposure and HLA in healthy donors. Using immunoSEQ multiplex PCR, the repertoire was profiled, and TCRdb retains in-frame clones only, with some absent. The sample has some 62,000 clones. The sample consisted of PBMCs. The receptor source for this set is a man between 25 and 39 years old in good health and CMV-seropositive. Each CDR3 is given with its conserved first and last residue. A D gene is named only where the DNA matches it firmly.

j_gene,v_gene,len,d_gene,CDR3aa,CDR3nt
TRBJ2-7,TRBV6-1,13,-,CASSEATDYEQYF,TGTGCCAGCAGTGAAGCAACAGACTACGAGCAGTACTTC
TRBJ1-1,TRBV29-1,14,-,CSVEDRTPAAEAFF,TGCAGCGTTGAAGATCGAACACCTGCCGCTGAAGCTTTCTTT
TRBJ1-2,TRBV6-4,16,-,CASSDSNGGRNYGYTF,TGTGCCAGCAGTGACTCGAATGGGGGCAGAAACTATGGCTACACCTTC
TRBJ1-3,TRBV18,13,-,CASSPGAGNTIYF,TGTGCCAGCTCACCAGGGGCAGGAAACACCATATATTTT
TRBJ1-1,TRBV29-1,13,-,CSIDSQLGTEDFF,TGCAGCATCGACAGTCAGTTGGGAACTGAAGATTTCTTT
TRBJ2-7,TRBV4-1,16,TRBD2,CASSLGPGLAVYEQYF,TGCGCCAGCAGCCTGGGACCGGGACTAGCGGTCTACGAGCAGTACTTC
TRBJ2-2,TRBV4-1,16,TRBD2,CASSQERGANTGELFF,TGCGCCAGCAGCCAAGAGCGGGGGGCGAACACCGGGGAGCTGTTTTTT
TRBJ1-5,TRBV30,14,-,CAWSVSLRNQPQHF,TGTGCCTGGAGTGTTAGCTTGCGCAATCAGCCCCAGCATTTT
TRBJ2-7,TRBV30,13,-,CAWSVLTGYEQYF,TGTGCCTGGAGTGTACTTACGGGGTACGAGCAGTACTTC
TRBJ2-7,TRBV4-1,15,TRBD1,CASSQTTGGAYEQYF,TGCGCCAGCAGCCAGACGACAGGGGGCGCCTACGAGCAGTACTTC
TRBJ1-5,TRBV6-5,14,TRBD1,CASRDRGRNQPQHF,TGTGCCAGCCGCGACAGGGGGCGTAATCAGCCCCAGCATTTT
TRBJ2-3,TRBV6-4,13,-,CASLLMSTDTQYF,TGTGCCAGCCTACTAATGAGCACAGATACGCAGTATTTT
TRBJ2-1,TRBV9,16,-,CASSGGTRSSYNEQFF,TGTGCCAGCAGCGGCGGGACCCGGAGCTCCTACAATGAGCAGTTCTTC
TRBJ2-7,TRBV29-1,15,TRBD1,CSVEDRQGILYEQYF,TGCAGCGTTGAAGATCGACAGGGGATTCTCTACGAGCAGTACTTC
TRBJ2-7,TRBV7-9,15,-,CASSLVGRGVYEQYF,TGTGCCAGCAGCTTAGTTGGCAGGGGGGTTTACGAGCAGTACTTC
TRBJ1-4,TRBV5-1,14,-,CASSDEVGRKKLFF,TGCGCCAGCAGCGATGAAGTGGGCCGGAAAAAACTGTTTTTT
TRBJ2-7,TRBV6-6,14,-,CASSYSEGSYEQYF,TGTGCCAGCAGTTACTCGGAGGGCTCCTACGAGCAGTACTTC
TRBJ2-7,TRBV7-6,16,-,CASSLAGTGQNYEQYF,TGTGCCAGCAGCTTAGCAGGAACAGGACAGAACTACGAGCAGTACTTC
TRBJ1-5,TRBV5-6,13,-,CASSSGSNQPQHF,TGTGCCAGCAGCTCAGGTAGCAATCAGCCCCAGCATTTT
TRBJ2-1,TRBV7-9,13,TRBD2,CASSLTSGQQQFF,TGTGCCAGCAGCTTAACTAGCGGACAGCAGCAGTTCTTC
TRBJ2-1,TRBV6-1,16,-,CASSEEDGSGDNEQFF,TGTGCCAGCAGTGAAGAGGACGGGAGTGGTGACAATGAGCAGTTCTTC
TRBJ1-2,TRBV9,12,-,CATPPDTYGYTF,TGTGCCACCCCACCTGACACCTATGGCTACACCTTC
TRBJ1-1,TRBV13,12,-,CASTGQLDEAFF,TGTGCCAGCACCGGACAGCTAGATGAAGCTTTCTTT
TRBJ2-1,TRBV5-8,15,TRBD1,CASSLGQGASNEQFF,TGTGCCAGCAGCCTAGGACAGGGGGCATCAAATGAGCAGTTCTTC
TRBJ1-6,TRBV7-6,15,TRBD1,CASRKTGNSNSPLHF,TGTGCCAGCAGAAAGACAGGGAATTCTAATTCACCCCTCCACTTT
TRBJ2-7,TRBV11-2,13,-,CASIGQGTYEQYF,TGTGCCAGCATCGGGCAGGGAACCTACGAGCAGTACTTC
TRBJ1-5,TRBV2,13,-,CASSGLQGQPQHF,TGTGCCAGCAGTGGACTACAGGGTCAGCCCCAGCATTTT
TRBJ1-6,TRBV7-2,16,TRBD1,CASSGTRTGWNSPLHF,TGTGCCAGCAGCGGTACTCGGACAGGGTGGAATTCACCCCTCCACTTT